These 10 T cell receptor beta chains were all obtained from the same sample, sequenced in a study of blood T cell repertoires in COVID-19. Profiling relied on immunoSEQ multiplex PCR, and the TCRdb table lists in-frame clones only, not all of them. The table has about 84,000 clones, around 80% seen once. Material for sequencing was peripheral blood. Every receptor here comes from an elderly woman with acute or convalescent COVID-19.

The V gene is TRBV19, the J gene TRBJ1-2; 8 bases map to TRBD1. The V gene end was trimmed by 5 bases and the J gene end by 4 bases; junction bases not matched to a gene: 6. From germline, CDR1 is LNHDA and CDR2 SQIVND (reference sequence). The CDR3 is 14 amino acids. The CDR3 reads CASSLGQGPYGYTF. The CDR3 DNA reads as TGTGCCAGTAGTCTCGGACAGGGTCCCTATGGCTACACCTTC. The full variable domain, in which reference TRBV19 and TRBJ1-2 provide the parts outside the CDR3, is DGGITQSPKYLFRKEGQNVTLSCEQNLNHDAMYWYRQDPGQGLRLIYYSQIVNDFQKGDIAEGYSVSREKKESFPLTVTSAQKNPTAFYLCASSLGQGPYGYTFGSGTRLTVV.

The chain joins TRBV24-1 to TRBJ1-2; TRBD1 matches 7 bases. After removal of 9 bases from V and 4 bases from J, the junction contained 7 bases not matched to a gene. Germline V gene lookup returns CDR1 KGHDR and CDR2 SFDVKD. This CDR3 has 13 residues. The CDR3 region has the DNA TGTGCCACCTCGAAGACAGGGATCTATGGCTACACCTTC. Translating it yields CATSKTGIYGYTF.

This chain connects TRBV11-2 to TRBJ2-3; 8 nucleotides align to TRBD2. CDR3 length: 13 amino acids. Germline CDR1 and CDR2: SGHAT and FQNNGV. The V and J ends lost 3 bases and 4 bases, in that order; junction bases with no gene match: 0. CDR3 bases: TGTGCCAGCAGCTTCGGGGGGGCAGATACGCAGTATTTT. It codes for CASSFGGADTQYF.

The chain uses TRBV11-1 and TRBJ2-3; 13 bases map to TRBD2. Trimming removed 6 bases from V and 3 bases from J; junction bases left unmatched: 3. CDR3 length equals 15 residues. Germline-derived CDR1 and CDR2 are SGHAT and FQDESV (reference sequence). The CDR3 bases are TGTGCCAGCAGGTCGGGACTAGCGGGAACAGATACGCAGTATTTT. This sequence encodes CASRSGLAGTDTQYF.

The chain combines TRBV6-5 with TRBJ2-5; TRBD1 agrees at 8 bases. Germline V lookup: CDR1 MNHEY, CDR2 SVGAGI. After removal of 5 bases from V and 5 bases from J, the junction contained 7 bases not matched to a gene. CDR3 length: 14 residues. In nucleotides, the CDR3 is TGTGCCAGCAGTCGAAACAGGGGGGCGGAGACCCAGTACTTC. The encoded protein is CASSRNRGAETQYF.

The chain links TRBV6-2 or TRBV6-3 to TRBJ1-1; unclear D gene. Trimming cost V 5 bases and J 0 bases, with 7 bases left between them. Germline CDR1 and CDR2: MNHEY and SVGEGT. CDR3 length: 13 amino acids. Here the CDR3 reads CASSGRLNTEAFF. DNA for the CDR3: TGTGCCAGCAGTGGGCGCTTGAACACTGAAGCTTTCTTT.

V gene TRBV29-1 combines with J gene TRBJ2-5; D is uncertain. This CDR3 has 13 amino acids. The ends were cut back, 1 base at V and 0 bases at J, with 6 bases in the middle. CDR1 and CDR2 from the germline V gene are SQVTM and ANQGSEA. This CDR3 is CSVEGDYQETQYF. DNA for the CDR3: TGCAGCGTTGAAGGTGACTACCAAGAGACCCAGTACTTC.

This clone was seen repeatedly, ten times or more. The V call is TRBV6-5, the J call TRBJ2-1; TRBD2 is a possible D gene (6 bases). The V gene lost 6 bases and the J gene lost 10 bases, with 13 bases spanning the gap. This CDR3 is 12 amino acids long. Germline V gene data show CDR1 as MNHEY and CDR2 as SVGAGI. CDR3 in amino acids: CASRSGSGEQFF. CDR3 bases: TGTGCCAGCAGATCCGGGAGTGGCGAGCAGTTCTTC.

The rearrangement joins TRBV7-9 to TRBJ2-1, with 7 nucleotides matching TRBD2. The CDR3 has 13 residues. Germline assignment: CDR1 SEHNR and CDR2 FQNEAQ (reference sequence). V lost 5 bases and J lost 8; bases outside the gene matches: 6. DNA for the CDR3: TGTGCCAGCAGCAGAGGCGGGGGTCATGAGCAGTTCTTC. This sequence encodes CASSRGGGHEQFF. Full variable domain (missing parts from reference TRBV7-9 and TRBJ2-1): DTGVSQNPRHKITKRGQNVTFRCDPISEHNRLYWYRQTLGQGPEFLTYFQNEAQLEKSRLLSDRFSAERPKGSFSTLEIQRTEQGDSAMYLCASSRGGGHEQFFGPGTRLTVL.

This clone was detected only once. The chain employs TRBV6-4 and TRBJ2-6; 9 bases match TRBD1. This CDR3 has 16 amino acids. From germline, CDR1 is MRHNA and CDR2 SNTAGT. V lost 4 bases and J lost 1; bases outside the gene matches: 2. CDR3 DNA sequence: TGTGCCAGCAGTGCACAGGGGGCATCTGGGGCCAACGTCCTGACTTTC. Translating it yields CASSAQGASGANVLTF.